This TCR beta chain is from a study of molecular identifiers for immune sequencing clone quantification. Study overall: Four of five splits of RNA from approximately 20,000 or 100,000 naive CD8 cells were sequenced in replicates.

TCRdb re-analysed the PCR reads in MiXCR, keeping a single row per CDR3 protein. This sample has around 89,000 distinct CDR3 sequences, with roughly 19% found just once. Study results and caveats: Clones exceeding 20 RNA copies carried over 97% of effector molecules but under 1% of naive-cell molecules.

Sorted cell numbers of roughly 19,000 to 1,000,000, with 10%, 30% or 50% RNA, served as input for naive CD8 libraries. Naive CD8 T cells were sorted as CD8+CD4-CCR7+CD45RA+. With regard to this clonotype: Its matching antigen is unknown. One end of the junction fails to match germline, which may point to a read error.

This sequence originates from a human donor in good health. Some libraries in this study had Jurkat cell RNA spiked in. Sequencing was carried out using naive CD8+ T cells from blood, with Jurkat cell RNA spiked in. Regarding subset: FACS-sorted CD8+CD4-CCR7+CD45RA+ naive T cells.

This CDR3 reads CASSVGENFPEASF. The CDR3 bases are TGTGCCAGCAGCGTAGGGGAGAACTTTCCTGAAGCTTCCTTT. This chain connects TRBV9 to TRBJ1-1, with D uncertain. Germline V CDR1 and CDR2: SGDLS, YYNGEE. This CDR3 is 14 amino acids long.